This passage covers 31 T cell receptor beta chains from one sample sequenced in a study of blood T cell repertoires in COVID-19. Only in-frame clones appear in the TCRdb table, and some are missing; sequencing was by immunoSEQ multiplex PCR. Of about 94,000 clones in the sample, around 86% are singletons; the top ten hold around 5.3%. The specimen was peripheral blood. These receptors were collected from a woman older than 75 with acute or convalescent COVID-19.

The chain is built from TRBV19 and TRBJ1-1; no definite D call. Germline V lookup: CDR1 LNHDA, CDR2 SQIVND (reference sequence). The ends were cut back, 8 bases at V and 1 base at J, with 11 bases in the middle. The CDR3 consists of 13 residues. CDR3 protein: CASRGEWNTEAFF. The DNA for the CDR3 is TGTGCCAGTCGTGGAGAGTGGAACACTGAAGCTTTCTTT.

The chain carries TRBV5-1 and TRBJ2-6; TRBD2 agrees at 7 bases. J was trimmed by 4 bases and V by 7 bases; bases with no gene match: 8. The CDR3 is 15 amino acids. Germline assignment: CDR1 SGHRS and CDR2 YFSETQ. The CDR3 sequence is CASGEGLTGANVLTF. DNA for the CDR3: TGCGCCAGCGGGGAGGGGTTAACGGGGGCCAACGTCCTGACTTTC.

This clone was observed a handful of times. The chain employs TRBV6-2 or TRBV6-3 and TRBJ1-1, with TRBD1 as a possible D gene (6 bases). The CDR3 consists of 16 residues. V lost 4 bases, J lost 1 base, and 16 bases lay in between. The V gene's germline CDR1 is MNHEY and CDR2 SVGEGT. The CDR3 reads CASSSQGGGWNTEAFF. The CDR3 nucleotides are TGTGCCAGCAGTTCCCAAGGGGGGGGCTGGAACACTGAAGCTTTCTTT.

This clone has more than one count but fewer than ten. V is TRBV14 and J is TRBJ1-1; D uncertain. Trimming removed 1 base from V and 4 bases from J, with 13 bases in between. The CDR3 loop spans 15 amino acids. Per the germline V gene, CDR1 is SGHDN and CDR2 is FVKESK. In DNA form, the CDR3 reads TGTGCCAGCAGCCAAGTCGGAGCCCTGGGCACTGAAGCTTTCTTT. It is translated as CASSQVGALGTEAFF.

The chain recombines TRBV6-2 or TRBV6-3 with TRBJ1-1; TRBD1 aligns across 7 bases. Germline V CDR1 and CDR2: MNHEY, SVGEGT. This CDR3 has 14 residues. Trimming took 6 bases from V and 1 from J; bases not matched to a gene: 5. Here the CDR3 DNA reads TGTGCCAGCAGCCTAAGACAGGGGAACACTGAAGCTTTCTTT. Its protein product is CASSLRQGNTEAFF.

V and J are TRBV28 and TRBJ2-2; 7 bases line up with TRBD2. V lost 4 bases to trimming and J lost 5 bases; unmatched junction nucleotides: 7. The length of the CDR3 is 15 residues. Germline CDR1 is MDHEN and CDR2 is SYDVKM. CDR3 nucleotide sequence: TGTGCCAGCAGTTCGCCGGGGGGAGGAACCGGGGAGCTGTTTTTT. Its translation is CASSSPGGGTGELFF.

This clone showed up just a few times. The chain is built from TRBV6-5 and TRBJ1-3; 7 bases map to TRBD1. Looked up from germline, CDR1 is MNHEY and CDR2 is SVGAGI. CDR3 length equals 15 residues. Germline trimming cut 5 bases from V and 0 bases from J; bases unmatched to any gene: 4. The CDR3 DNA sequence: TGTGCCAGCAGTAAACAGGGGTTCTCTGGAAACACCATATATTTT. It translates to CASSKQGFSGNTIYF.

This sequence joins TRBV7-2 and TRBJ2-5; 8 nucleotides line up with TRBD2. Germline V gene sequence: CDR1 SGHTA, CDR2 FQGNSA. The CDR3 extends over 14 amino acids. Trimming took 1 base from V and 10 from J; bases not matched to a gene: 8. The CDR3: CASSLGAGARIQYF. The CDR3 region has the DNA TGTGCCAGCAGCTTAGGAGCGGGGGCGAGGATCCAGTACTTC.

The chain couples TRBV29-1 to TRBJ2-5; tentative D call: TRBD1 (5 bases). There are 12 residues in the CDR3. Trimming stripped 4 bases from V and 5 bases from J, with 11 bases between. Looked up from germline, CDR1 is SQVTM and CDR2 is ANQGSEA. CDR3: CSVGQGLETQYF. CDR3 DNA sequence: TGCAGCGTTGGCCAGGGCCTGGAGACCCAGTACTTC. Full variable domain (missing parts from reference TRBV29-1 and TRBJ2-5): SAVISQKPSRDICQRGTSLTIQCQVDSQVTMMFWYRQQPGQSLTLIATANQGSEATYESGFVIDKFPISRPNLTFSTLTVSNMSPEDSSIYLCSVGQGLETQYFGPGTRLLVL.

This chain connects TRBV14 to TRBJ2-1, with D hard to call. The CDR3 is made up of 15 amino acids. Germline V gene sequence: CDR1 SGHDN, CDR2 FVKESK. Trimming left V 0 bases short and J 0 bases short, with 6 bases between. The CDR3 DNA is TGTGCCAGCAGCCAAGACCTGAGCTCCTACAATGAGCAGTTCTTC. Protein product: CASSQDLSSYNEQFF.

The V gene is TRBV5-1, the J gene TRBJ1-2; D remains unclear. Trimming took off 0 bases at V and 7 bases at J, with 13 bases between the two ends. Germline V gene lookup returns CDR1 SGHRS and CDR2 YFSETQ. This CDR3 is 14 amino acids long. The CDR3 sequence: CASSLGRTVAGYTF. Here the CDR3 DNA reads TGCGCCAGCAGCTTGGGAAGGACTGTGGCTGGCTACACCTTC.

The V and J genes are TRBV2 and TRBJ2-4; D might be TRBD1 (8 bases). The CDR3 totals 15 residues. CDR1 SNHLY and CDR2 FYNNEI come from the germline V gene. Between the trimmed V and J ends, which lost 4 bases and 7 bases, there was a span of 17 bases. The CDR3: CASSGPDRGGNIQYF. The CDR3 bases are TGTGCCAGCAGTGGACCCGACAGGGGAGGGAACATTCAGTACTTC.

In its sample, this clone was seen once. The J gene is TRBJ1-2, the V gene TRBV6-6; D perhaps matches TRBD1 (5 bases). This CDR3 contains 13 residues. Trimming shortened V by 6 bases and J by 7 bases, and 15 bases separated the two germline ends. From germline, CDR1 is MNHNY and CDR2 SVGAGI (reference sequence). The CDR3: CASSHIGVGGYTF. The DNA for the CDR3 is TGTGCCAGCAGCCACATAGGGGTGGGTGGCTACACCTTC.

The V gene is TRBV9, the J gene TRBJ2-1; 8 bases align to TRBD2. The CDR3 is 18 amino acids. Losses at the gene ends were 0 bases for V and 7 bases for J; bases not matched to a gene: 15. CDR1 and CDR2 (germline): SGDLS, YYNGEE. The CDR3 coding sequence is TGTGCCAGCAGCGTAGGGGTGGGGGCGGGGGGCCTCCGAAATGAGCAGTTCTTC. Its protein is CASSVGVGAGGLRNEQFF.

The rearrangement uses TRBV29-1 and TRBJ2-1; the D is unclear. This CDR3 spans 11 amino acids. Trimming removed 2 bases from V and 6 bases from J, with 5 bases in between. CDR1 is SQVTM and CDR2 is ANQGSEA in the germline V gene. CDR3 region: CSVENSNEQFF. In nucleotides, the CDR3 is TGCAGCGTTGAAAACTCCAATGAGCAGTTCTTC.

This clone showed up just once. Distinct nucleotide sequences in the sample also encode this CDR3. The chain has TRBV30 and TRBJ1-3; 8 bases line up with TRBD1. V lost 1 base to trimming and J lost 2 bases; unmatched junction nucleotides: 1. Germline-derived CDR1 and CDR2 are GTSNPN and SVGIG (reference sequence). The length of the CDR3 is 14 residues. DNA of the CDR3: TGTGCCTGGAGTGGGACAGGGACTGGAAACACCATATATTTT. Its protein is CAWSGTGTGNTIYF.

The rearrangement joins TRBV7-2 to TRBJ2-2, with a tentative D call TRBD1 (5 bases). Trimming stripped 1 base from V and 4 bases from J, with 19 bases between. CDR1 is SGHTA, CDR2 FQGNSA, per germline. The CDR3 totals 18 residues. CDR3 sequence (DNA): TGTGCCAGCAGCTTAGGGCGTGGGCGGTTGCAGGGCACCGGGGAGCTGTTTTTT. This gives the protein CASSLGRGRLQGTGELFF.

The chain links TRBV30 to TRBJ2-7; 10 nucleotides match TRBD1. Germline loops: CDR1 GTSNPN, CDR2 SVGIG (reference sequence). The CDR3 is 15 residues long. V lost 4 bases, J lost 4 bases, and 10 bases stayed unmatched. In nucleotides, the CDR3 is TGTGCCTGGACCACTCCGGGACAGGGGAAGTACGAGCAGTACTTC. It yields the protein CAWTTPGQGKYEQYF.

The genes are TRBV7-6 and TRBJ1-1; TRBD1 agrees at 8 bases. The trim removed 2 bases at V and 6 bases at J, leaving 11 bases unmatched. This CDR3 comprises 16 residues. Per the germline V gene, CDR1 is SGHVS and CDR2 is FNYEAQ. CDR3 DNA sequence: TGTGCCAGCAGCTTAACTATACAGGGGGGAGTCCCTGAAGCTTTCTTT. Amino acids: CASSLTIQGGVPEAFF.

This chain joins TRBV23-1 and TRBJ2-2, with TRBD2 identical over 7 bases. TRBV23-1 is known as an ORF, though its function is uncertain. The CDR3 sequence is 17 residues long. Unmatched junction bases numbered 23, after V lost 11 bases and J lost 8 bases. For the CDR3, the DNA is TGCGCCGGCTTGAGTAGGCGGGAGACAGTCAATTCGGGGGAGCTGTTTTTT. It encodes CAGLSRRETVNSGELFF.

The genes are TRBV6-1 and TRBJ1-6, with D unclear. V was clipped by 1 base and J by 10 bases, with 14 bases between them. The germline V gene has CDR1 MNHNS and CDR2 SASEGT. The CDR3 length is 15 residues. CDR3 nucleotides: TGTGCCAGCAGTGAAGTCGGGAGGGCAGGCTCACCCCTCCACTTT. Translating gives CASSEVGRAGSPLHF.

Comment on this clone: Within the sample, other DNA sequences also encode this same CDR3. The chain is built from TRBV27 and TRBJ1-6; no reliable D call. This CDR3 is 13 amino acids long. CDR1 MNHEY and CDR2 SMNVEV come from the germline V gene (reference sequence). Trimming stripped 3 bases from V and 5 bases from J, with 5 bases between. For the CDR3, the DNA is TGTGCCAGCAGTTTTAGAAATAATTCACCCCTCCACTTT. Amino acids: CASSFRNNSPLHF.

The V gene is TRBV5-1, the J gene TRBJ1-3; TRBD1 agrees at 10 bases. With V trimmed by 5 bases and J by 2 bases, 16 bases remained unmatched. The CDR3 consists of 19 residues. Germline lookup yields CDR1 SGHRS and CDR2 YFSETQ. The CDR3 region is CASSRPTGTGELAGNTIYF. CDR3 DNA: TGCGCCAGCAGTCGTCCTACCGGGACAGGGGAACTGGCTGGAAACACCATATATTTT.

The V and J genes are TRBV27 and TRBJ2-3, with D maybe TRBD1 (6 bases). The CDR3 totals 13 residues. The germline CDR1 and CDR2 sequences are MNHEY and SMNVEV (reference sequence). V lost 1 base, J lost 4 bases, and 6 bases lay in between. CDR3 sequence reads: CASSLWGPDTQYF. CDR3 DNA: TGTGCCAGCAGTTTATGGGGGCCAGATACGCAGTATTTT.

This rearrangement joins TRBV5-1 to TRBJ2-7; 7 nucleotides align to TRBD1. The CDR3 contains 16 residues. The V and J ends lost 0 bases and 2 bases, in that order; junction bases with no gene match: 8. Germline lookup yields CDR1 SGHRS and CDR2 YFSETQ. CDR3: CASSLAGQKGAYEQYF. Here the CDR3 DNA reads TGCGCCAGCAGCTTGGCGGGACAGAAGGGGGCCTACGAGCAGTACTTC.

The rearrangement uses TRBV10-1 and TRBJ2-3; D is perhaps TRBD1 (6 bases). V was clipped by 2 bases and J by 3 bases, with 6 bases between them. The CDR3 covers 13 residues. The germline gives CDR1 WNHNN, CDR2 SYGVQD (reference sequence). The CDR3 DNA sequence: TGCGCCAGCAGTGAGCAGGGGACAGATACGCAGTATTTT. Protein product: CASSEQGTDTQYF.

The rearrangement uses TRBV6-2 or TRBV6-3 and TRBJ1-5, with a tentative D call TRBD1 (6 bases). Germline CDR1 MNHEY, CDR2 SVGEGT. Trimming took off 2 bases at V and 3 bases at J, with 14 bases between the two ends. The CDR3 is 16 residues long. CDR3 sequence (DNA): TGTGCCAGCAGTTACCGCGGCAGGGGTGCCAATCAGCCCCAGCATTTT. Encoded protein: CASSYRGRGANQPQHF.

The V gene is TRBV2, the J gene TRBJ1-1, with D perhaps TRBD1 (5 bases). The germline V gene encodes CDR1 SNHLY and CDR2 FYNNEI. Trimming removed 8 bases from V and 2 bases from J, with 6 bases in between. The CDR3 extends over 11 amino acids. The CDR3 is CASQGNTEAFF. CDR3 in DNA: TGTGCCAGCCAGGGAAACACTGAAGCTTTCTTT.

The chain links TRBV11-2 to TRBJ1-5; unclear D gene. The CDR3 is made up of 14 amino acids. Germline V gene sequence: CDR1 SGHAT, CDR2 FQNNGV. Trimming cost V 0 bases and J 6 bases, with 9 bases left between them. The CDR3 DNA reads as TGTGCCAGCAGCTTAGAGAGGGAATCTCAGCCCCAGCATTTT. Translating gives CASSLERESQPQHF.

This chain uses TRBV28 with TRBJ1-4; possible D gene TRBD1, 5 bases. The CDR3 loop spans 13 amino acids. Trimming left V 2 bases short and J 6 bases short, with 7 bases between. In germline, CDR1 is MDHEN, CDR2 SYDVKM. The CDR3 DNA reads TGTGCCAGCAGTTTAGGAGGGGATGAAAAACTGTTTTTT. It specifies CASSLGGDEKLFF.

The chain couples TRBV3-1 (or the pseudogene TRBV3-2) to TRBJ1-1; D is unclear. The CDR3 totals 13 residues. Trimming shortened V by 0 bases and J by 10 bases, and 12 bases separated the two germline ends. The germline gives CDR1 LGHDT, CDR2 YNNKEL (reference sequence). This CDR3 reads CASSQEGKGRAFF. The CDR3 DNA reads TGTGCCAGCAGCCAAGAGGGGAAAGGGAGAGCTTTCTTT.